The entry below gives a single TCR beta chain sequence along with its context. Its specificity is unknown. Sample treatment: oral pan-JAK inhibitor, 5-10 mg twice daily. These data come from a study of CD8+ T cells in alopecia areata. Unmatched junction bases numbered 0, after V lost 5 bases and J lost 4 bases. Germline-derived CDR1 and CDR2 are MNHEY and SVGAGI. The CDR3 contains 12 residues. RNA was extracted and reverse transcribed into cDNA as the sequencing template. Sequenced by immunoSEQ multiplex PCR; TCRdb stores in-frame clones only, minus some. The top ten hold 1.3% of the sample, which has about 190,000 clones, more than 55% seen once. Study-wide points: Amid tofacitinib therapy, many expanded lesional clones stayed present in scalp and blood.

This sequence joins TRBV6-5 and TRBJ1-1; 8 nucleotides line up with TRBD1. Sequenced here: CD4+ T cells sorted from blood, sampled around week 50, from a patient treated with tofacitinib. The receptor's source is a human donor with alopecia areata. The chain's CDR3 is CASSTGGTEAFF. For the CDR3, the DNA is TGTGCCAGCAGTACAGGGGGCACTGAAGCTTTCTTT.